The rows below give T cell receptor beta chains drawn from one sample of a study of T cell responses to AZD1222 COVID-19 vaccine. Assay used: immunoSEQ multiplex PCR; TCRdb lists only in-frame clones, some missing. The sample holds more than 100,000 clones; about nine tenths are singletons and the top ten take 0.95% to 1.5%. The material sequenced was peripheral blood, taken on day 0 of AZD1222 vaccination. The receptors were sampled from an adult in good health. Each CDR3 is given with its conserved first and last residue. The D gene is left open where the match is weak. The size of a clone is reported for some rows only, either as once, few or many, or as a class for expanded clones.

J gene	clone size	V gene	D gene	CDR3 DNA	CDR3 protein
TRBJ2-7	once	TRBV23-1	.	TGCGCCAGCAGTCAATCAGGGGGGGGGCCGAGGAGACCCTACGAGCAGTACTTC	CASSQSGGGPRRPYEQYF
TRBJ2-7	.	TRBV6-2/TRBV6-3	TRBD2	TGTGCCAGCAGTTACTGGGACTACTACGAGCAGTACTTC	CASSYWDYYEQYF
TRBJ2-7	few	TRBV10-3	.	TGTGCCATCAGTGAGGGGTATAGGGACGTCTACGAGCAGTACTTC	CAISEGYRDVYEQYF
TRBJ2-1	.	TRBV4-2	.	TGTGCCAGCAGCCAAGACTCTGGCTCCTACAATGAGCAGTTCTTC	CASSQDSGSYNEQFF
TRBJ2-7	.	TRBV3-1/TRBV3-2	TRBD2	TGTGCCAGCAGCCAGACTAGCGGGGGACCATCCTACGAGCAGTACTTC	CASSQTSGGPSYEQYF
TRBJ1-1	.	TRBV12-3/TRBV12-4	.	TGTGCCAGCAGTTTACCCCGACAGGAAGCTTTCTTT	CASSLPRQEAFF
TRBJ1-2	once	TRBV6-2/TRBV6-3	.	TGTGCCAGCAGCAGGACAGATGGCTACACCTTC	CASSRTDGYTF
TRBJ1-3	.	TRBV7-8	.	TGTGCCAGCAGCCATCGACAGGTAGAGAGAGACACCATATATTTT	CASSHRQVERDTIYF
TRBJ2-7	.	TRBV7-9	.	TGTGCCAGCAGCTTTAACAGGGACCTCTACGAGCAGTACTTC	CASSFNRDLYEQYF
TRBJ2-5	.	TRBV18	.	TGTGCCAGCTCAGAGGTTAGAGAGACCCAGTACTTC	CASSEVRETQYF
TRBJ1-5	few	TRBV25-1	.	TGTGCCAGCAGTGAAGGTGACAATCAGCCCCAGCATTTT	CASSEGDNQPQHF
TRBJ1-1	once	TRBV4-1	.	TGCGCCAGCAGCCAAGATCTTGTGAGGGTTAGGACTGAAGCTTTCTTT	CASSQDLVRVRTEAFF
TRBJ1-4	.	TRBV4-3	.	TGCGCCAGCAGCCAAGGGCGTAGGCGTAATGAAAAACTGTTTTTT	CASSQGRRRNEKLFF
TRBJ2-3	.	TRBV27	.	TGTGCCAGCAGTTTAAGGGACTGGCTCACAGATACGCAGTATTTT	CASSLRDWLTDTQYF
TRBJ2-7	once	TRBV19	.	TGTGCCAGTAGTCCGGGGGAATCCTACGAGCAGTACTTC	CASSPGESYEQYF
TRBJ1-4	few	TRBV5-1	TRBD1	TGCGCCAGCAGCGAGGCTCCCGGACAGGGGGCGGAAAAACTGTTTTTT	CASSEAPGQGAEKLFF
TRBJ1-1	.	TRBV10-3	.	TGTGCCATCAGTGAGTCGATTGCACGGGGGAAAACTGAAGCTTTCTTT	CAISESIARGKTEAFF
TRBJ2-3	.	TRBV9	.	TGTGCCAGCAGCGTAGATTCTGCTTTCATTGCAGATACGCAGTATTTT	CASSVDSAFIADTQYF
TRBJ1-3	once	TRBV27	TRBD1	TGTGCCAGCAGTTCTGAGGGGGCGGCTGGAAACACCATATATTTT	CASSSEGAAGNTIYF
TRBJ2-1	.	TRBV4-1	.	TGCGCCAGCAGCCAAGAGAGAATGGAATGGAATGAGCAGTTCTTC	CASSQERMEWNEQFF
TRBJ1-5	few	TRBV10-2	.	TGCGCCAGCAGTCGGCAGAATAATCAGCCCCAGCATTTT	CASSRQNNQPQHF
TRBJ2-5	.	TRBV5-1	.	TGCGCCAGCAGCTTATCAGGGGCGCGGGAGACCCAGTACTTC	CASSLSGARETQYF
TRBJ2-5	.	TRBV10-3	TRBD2	TGTGCCACCAGCGGAGCGGGGGGGGAGACCCAGTACTTC	CATSGAGGETQYF
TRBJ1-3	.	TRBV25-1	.	TGTGCCAGCTCTGTAGTCTCTGGAAACACCATATATTTT	CASSVVSGNTIYF
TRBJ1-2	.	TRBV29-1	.	TGCAGCGTTGGCAAAGACTATGGCTACACCTTC	CSVGKDYGYTF
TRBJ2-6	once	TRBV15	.	TGTGCCACCAGCAGAGAGGACTACTCTGGGGCCAACGTCCTGACTTTC	CATSREDYSGANVLTF